A selection of T cell receptor beta chains follows, all from one sample in a study of T-cell reconstitution after alpha-beta-depleted transplantation in children. Each CDR3 protein is one row after TCRdb ran MiXCR on the PCR reads. The sample yields a few hundred thousand distinct CDR3 sequences, around 21% seen once. Sequenced here: PBMCs from the stem cell graft donor, sampled from the stem cell graft. The receptors were sampled from a human donor who donated a stem cell graft to a child with acute myeloid leukemia. Both conserved end residues are trimmed from each CDR3.

TRBV6-1 | ASGASGSTETQY
TRBV29-1 | SVPRQWSSTDTQY
TRBV14 | ASSQRTSGSTDTQY
TRBV20-1 | SAPRLAGGSTDTQY
TRBV6-4 | ASSDLPSDTQY
TRBV20-1 | SAHPRGKGTEAF
TRBV25-1 | ASSDPPSYNEQF
TRBV12-3/TRBV12-4 | ASSPWSGLAGGDEQF
TRBV7-8 | ASSSHRGPRNEQF
TRBV20-1 | SATGLAGEHEQF
TRBV10-3 | AIVRANTGELF
TRBV28 | ASSGGRPYNEQF
TRBV2 | ASSEMYHWGEQF
TRBV29-1 | SVQGGSLAKNIQY
TRBV6-1 | ASRDTDKETQY
TRBV25-1 | ASSEGQGVLYEQY
TRBV5-6 | ASSAGGTRTNTGELF
TRBV20-1 | SGSGGFGQPQH
TRBV6-5 | ASSYSRGRTYEQY
TRBV20-1 | SRGRTGSDEQF
TRBV28 | ASSPPPRLDVSSYEQY
TRBV12-3/TRBV12-4 | ASSGGLGFEQY
TRBV5-1 | ASSARDRGRETQY
TRBV18 | ASSSQRQGYYGYT
TRBV7-3 | ASSLTRTGGPAGELF
TRBV2 | ASALGGLAGNEQF
TRBV12-3/TRBV12-4 | ASSSGGVTRYGYT
TRBV28 | ASSWINFGTDTQY
TRBV6-5 | ASTGQGGDTQY
TRBV27 | ASRKTGGFSQPQH
TRBV4-2 | ASSQDRRIEQF
TRBV20-1 | SAGGGIQETQY
TRBV29-1 | SDDREYQPQH
TRBV20-1 | SPYTRYNEQF
TRBV5-5 | ASSLLIAESYNEQF
TRBV7-9 | ASSAASMNTEAF
TRBV28 | ASSLLGASTDTQY
TRBV4-2 | ASSQDRASNQPQH
TRBV28 | ASSPSGRRETQY
TRBV7-6 | ASSLAPVRTNSYNEQF
TRBV29-1 | SVEGGGLSYGYT
TRBV7-2 | ASSLGWLAGANEQF
TRBV19 | ASSIRDNIQY
TRBV10-3 | AGRLAGVGEQF